This T cell receptor beta chain was recovered during a study of early T cells in non-severe SARS-CoV-2 infection. About the study: Chains were not paired, and sequencing was done on bulk RNA from unsorted whole blood. Overall study findings and caveats: Matching with VDJdb favored anti-spike CD8 responses (missing private and CD4 specificities).

The germline V gene has CDR1 DFQATT and CDR2 SNEGSKA (reference sequence). CDR3 size: 16 residues. Trimming removed 3 bases at V and 1 base at J, with 19 bases between. This clonotype is labeled medium-sized. No antigen is known for it. The library protocol tagged individual cDNA molecules with unique molecular identifiers. TCRdb analysed the 5' RACE reads with MiXCR anew, one entry per CDR3 protein. The repertoire consists of more than 35,000 distinct CDR3 sequences, with 4.5% to 7.5% occurring once and the leading ten covering about 5.1%. This chain joins TRBV20-1 and TRBJ2-7, with a possible D match to TRBD2 (6 bases). The specimen was whole blood. The TCR was taken from an adult who was a healthcare worker with PCR-confirmed SARS-CoV-2 infection or an uninfected control (not recorded which). The CDR3 here is CSASGGDRSGSYEQYF. CDR3 sequence (DNA): TGCAGTGCTAGTGGAGGGGATCGCAGCGGTTCCTACGAGCAGTACTTC.